The present entry profiles one T cell receptor (beta chain) with its context. Its specificity is unknown. The data belong to a study of cytomegalovirus exposure and HLA in healthy donors. Study observations and caveats: Cytomegalovirus status, reportedly, was diagnosed with high specificity and sensitivity by the classifier. Earlier results showed most TCR beta V segments being productive about 87% or about 30% of the time. Follow-up analysis found HLA locus-dependent TCR association rates, highest for DRB1 and lowest for HLA-C.

Both 60 Vbeta primers and 13 Jbeta primers went into the PCR. Sequencing used immunoSEQ multiplex PCR; TCRdb keeps in-frame clones, though not all of them. The ten most abundant clones cover approximately 5.7% of a sample with about 88,000 clones. V dropped 10 bases and J dropped 0; count of bases not matched to a gene: 11. From germline, CDR1 is ENHRY and CDR2 SYGVKD. The CDR3 consists of 16 residues. The clonotype originates from a girl aged 5-17 years in good health and CMV-seropositive. V and J are TRBV10-3 and TRBJ1-1, with 10 positions matching TRBD1. Input material: PBMCs. Here the CDR3 DNA reads TGTGCCACTCTCAAGGGACAGGGGACCATGAACACTGAAGCTTTCTTT. It codes for CATLKGQGTMNTEAFF.